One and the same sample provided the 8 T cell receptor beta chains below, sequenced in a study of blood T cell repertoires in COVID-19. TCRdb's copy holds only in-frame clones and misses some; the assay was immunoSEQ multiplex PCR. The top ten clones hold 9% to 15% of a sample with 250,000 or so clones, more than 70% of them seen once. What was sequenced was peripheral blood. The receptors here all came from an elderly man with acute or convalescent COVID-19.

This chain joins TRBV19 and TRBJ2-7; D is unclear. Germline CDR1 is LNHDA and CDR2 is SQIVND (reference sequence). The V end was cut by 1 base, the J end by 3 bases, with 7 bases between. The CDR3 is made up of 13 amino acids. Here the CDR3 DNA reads TGTGCCAGTAGTATAGGTCCTAGCTACGAGCAGTACTTC. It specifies CASSIGPSYEQYF.

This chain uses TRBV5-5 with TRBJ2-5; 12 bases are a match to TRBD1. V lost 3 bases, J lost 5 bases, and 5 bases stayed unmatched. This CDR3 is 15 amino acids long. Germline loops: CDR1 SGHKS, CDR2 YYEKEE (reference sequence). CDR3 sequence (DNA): TGTGCCAGCAGCTGGGGGACAGGGGGCCTGGAGACCCAGTACTTC. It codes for CASSWGTGGLETQYF.

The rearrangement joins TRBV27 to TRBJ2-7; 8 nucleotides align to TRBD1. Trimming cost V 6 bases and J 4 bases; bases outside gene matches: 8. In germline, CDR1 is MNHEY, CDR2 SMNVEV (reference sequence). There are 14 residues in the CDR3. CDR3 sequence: CASRRTGSMYEQYF. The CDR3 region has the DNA TGTGCCAGCAGGCGGACAGGGAGCATGTACGAGCAGTACTTC.

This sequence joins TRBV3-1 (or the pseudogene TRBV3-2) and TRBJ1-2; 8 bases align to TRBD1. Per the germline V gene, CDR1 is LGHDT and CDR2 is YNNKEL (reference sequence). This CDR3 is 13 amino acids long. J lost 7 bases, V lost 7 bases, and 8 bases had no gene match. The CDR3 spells CASTLQGAGGYTF. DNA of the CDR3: TGTGCCAGCACCCTCCAGGGGGCTGGTGGCTACACCTTC.

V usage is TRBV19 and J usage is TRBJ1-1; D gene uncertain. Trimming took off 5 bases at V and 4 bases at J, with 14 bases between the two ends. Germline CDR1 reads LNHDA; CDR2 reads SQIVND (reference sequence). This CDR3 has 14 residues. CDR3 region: CASSPGVVSTEAFF. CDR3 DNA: TGTGCCAGTAGTCCCGGTGTTGTGAGCACTGAAGCTTTCTTT.

This CDR3 reads CASRQELNSPLHF. The DNA for the CDR3 is TGTGCCAGCAGACAGGAGCTTAATTCACCCCTCCACTTT. The chain employs TRBV6-5 and TRBJ1-6, with D tentatively TRBD1 (5 bases). The V end lost 6 bases, the J end lost 6 bases, and 9 bases lay between the germline ends. CDR1 is MNHEY and CDR2 is SVGAGI in the germline V gene. CDR3 length equals 13 residues.

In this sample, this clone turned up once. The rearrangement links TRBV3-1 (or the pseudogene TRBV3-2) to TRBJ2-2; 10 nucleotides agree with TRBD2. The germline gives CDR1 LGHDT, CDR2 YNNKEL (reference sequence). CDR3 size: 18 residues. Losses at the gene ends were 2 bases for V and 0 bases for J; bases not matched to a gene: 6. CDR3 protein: CASSQLPSGRANTGELFF. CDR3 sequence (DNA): TGTGCCAGCAGCCAACTGCCTAGCGGGAGAGCGAACACCGGGGAGCTGTTTTTT.

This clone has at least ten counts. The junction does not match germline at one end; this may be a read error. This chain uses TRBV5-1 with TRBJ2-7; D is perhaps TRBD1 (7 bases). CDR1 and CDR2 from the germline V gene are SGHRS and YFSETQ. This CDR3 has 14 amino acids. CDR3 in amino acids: CASSLDRTNYEQYF. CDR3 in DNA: TGCGCCAGCAGTTTGGACAGGACTAACTACGAGCAGTACTTC.